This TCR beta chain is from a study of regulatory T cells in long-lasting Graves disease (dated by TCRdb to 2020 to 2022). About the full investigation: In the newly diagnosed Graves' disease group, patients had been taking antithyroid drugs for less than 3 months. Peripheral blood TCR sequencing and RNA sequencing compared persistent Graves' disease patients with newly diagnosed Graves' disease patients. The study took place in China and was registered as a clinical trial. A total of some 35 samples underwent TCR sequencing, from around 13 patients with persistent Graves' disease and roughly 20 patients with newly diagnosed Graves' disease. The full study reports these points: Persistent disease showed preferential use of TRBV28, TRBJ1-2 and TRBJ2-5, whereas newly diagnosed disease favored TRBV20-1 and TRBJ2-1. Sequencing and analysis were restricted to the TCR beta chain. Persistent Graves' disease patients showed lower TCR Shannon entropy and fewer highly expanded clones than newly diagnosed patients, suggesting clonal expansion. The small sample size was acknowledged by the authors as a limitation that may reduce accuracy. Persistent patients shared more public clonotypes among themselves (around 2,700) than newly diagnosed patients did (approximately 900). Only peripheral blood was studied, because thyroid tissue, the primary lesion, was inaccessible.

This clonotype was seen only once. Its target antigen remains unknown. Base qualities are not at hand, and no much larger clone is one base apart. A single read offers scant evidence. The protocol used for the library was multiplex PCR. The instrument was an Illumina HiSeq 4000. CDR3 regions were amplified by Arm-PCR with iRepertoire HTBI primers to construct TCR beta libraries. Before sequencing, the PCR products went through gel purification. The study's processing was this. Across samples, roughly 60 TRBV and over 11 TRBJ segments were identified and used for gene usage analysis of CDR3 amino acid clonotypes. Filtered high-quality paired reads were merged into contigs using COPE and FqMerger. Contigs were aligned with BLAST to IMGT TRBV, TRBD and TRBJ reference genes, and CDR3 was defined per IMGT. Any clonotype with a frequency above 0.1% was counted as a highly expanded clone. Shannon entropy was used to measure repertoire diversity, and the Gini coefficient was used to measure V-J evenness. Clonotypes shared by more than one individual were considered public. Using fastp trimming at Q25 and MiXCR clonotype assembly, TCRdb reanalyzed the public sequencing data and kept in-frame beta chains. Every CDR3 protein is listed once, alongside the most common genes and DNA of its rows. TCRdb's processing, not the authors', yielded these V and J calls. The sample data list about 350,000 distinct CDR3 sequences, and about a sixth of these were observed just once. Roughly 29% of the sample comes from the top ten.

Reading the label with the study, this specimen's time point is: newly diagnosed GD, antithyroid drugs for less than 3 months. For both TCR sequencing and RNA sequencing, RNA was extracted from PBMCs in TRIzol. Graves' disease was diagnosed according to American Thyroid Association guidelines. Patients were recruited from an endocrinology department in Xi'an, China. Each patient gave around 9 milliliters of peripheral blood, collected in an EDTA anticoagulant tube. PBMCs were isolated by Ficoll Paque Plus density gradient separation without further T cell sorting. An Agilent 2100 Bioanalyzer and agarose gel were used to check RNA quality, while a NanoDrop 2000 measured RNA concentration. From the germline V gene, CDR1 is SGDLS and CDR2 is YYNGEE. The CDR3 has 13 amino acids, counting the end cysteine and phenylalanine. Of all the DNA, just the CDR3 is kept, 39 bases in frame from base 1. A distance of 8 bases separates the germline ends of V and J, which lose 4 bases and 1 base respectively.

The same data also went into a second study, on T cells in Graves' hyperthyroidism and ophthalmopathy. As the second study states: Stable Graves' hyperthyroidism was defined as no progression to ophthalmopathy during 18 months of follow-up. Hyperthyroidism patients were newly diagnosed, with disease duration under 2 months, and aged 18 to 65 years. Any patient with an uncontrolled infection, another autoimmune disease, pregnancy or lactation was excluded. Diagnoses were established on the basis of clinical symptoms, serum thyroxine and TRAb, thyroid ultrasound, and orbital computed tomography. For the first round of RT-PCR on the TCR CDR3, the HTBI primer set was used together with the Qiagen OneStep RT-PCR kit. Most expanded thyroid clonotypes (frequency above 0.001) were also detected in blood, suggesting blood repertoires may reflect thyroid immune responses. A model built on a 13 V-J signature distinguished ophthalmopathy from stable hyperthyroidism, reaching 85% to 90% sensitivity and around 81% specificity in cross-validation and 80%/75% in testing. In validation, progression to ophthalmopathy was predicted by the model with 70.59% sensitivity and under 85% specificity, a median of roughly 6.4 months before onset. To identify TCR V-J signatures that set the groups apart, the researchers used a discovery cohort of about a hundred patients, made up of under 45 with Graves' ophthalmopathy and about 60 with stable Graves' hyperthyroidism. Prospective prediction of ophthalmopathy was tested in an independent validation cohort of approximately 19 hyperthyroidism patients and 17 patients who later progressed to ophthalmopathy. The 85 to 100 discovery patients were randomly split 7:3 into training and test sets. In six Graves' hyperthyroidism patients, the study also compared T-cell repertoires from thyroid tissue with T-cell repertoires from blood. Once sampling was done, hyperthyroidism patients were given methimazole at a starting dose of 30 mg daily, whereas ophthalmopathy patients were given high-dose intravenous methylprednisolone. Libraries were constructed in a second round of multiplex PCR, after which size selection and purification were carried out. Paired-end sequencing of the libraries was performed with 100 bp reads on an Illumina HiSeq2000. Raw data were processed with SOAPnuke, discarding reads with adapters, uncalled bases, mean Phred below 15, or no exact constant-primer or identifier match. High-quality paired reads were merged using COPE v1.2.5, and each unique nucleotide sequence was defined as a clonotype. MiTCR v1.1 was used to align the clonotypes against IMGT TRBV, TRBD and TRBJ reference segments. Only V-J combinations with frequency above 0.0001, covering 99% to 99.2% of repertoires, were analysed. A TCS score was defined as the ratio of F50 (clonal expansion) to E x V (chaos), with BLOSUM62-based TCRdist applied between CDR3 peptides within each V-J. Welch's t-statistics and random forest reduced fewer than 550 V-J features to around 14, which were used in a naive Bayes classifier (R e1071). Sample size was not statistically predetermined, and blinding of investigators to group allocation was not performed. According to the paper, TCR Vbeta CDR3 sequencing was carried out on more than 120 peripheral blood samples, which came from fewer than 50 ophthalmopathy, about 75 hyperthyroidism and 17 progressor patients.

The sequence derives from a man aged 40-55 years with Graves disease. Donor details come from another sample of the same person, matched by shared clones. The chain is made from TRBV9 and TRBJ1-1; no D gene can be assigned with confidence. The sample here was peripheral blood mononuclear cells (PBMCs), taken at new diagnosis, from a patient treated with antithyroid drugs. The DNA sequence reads TGTGCCAGCAGCTCGAGGGCGAACACTGAAGCTTTCTTT. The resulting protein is CASSSRANTEAFF.